The TCR beta chain described here comes from a study of radiotherapy plus CTLA-4 blockade in lung cancer. Study at large: Objective response was observed in around a sixth of patients, and disease control in around 31%.

A note on this clone: Its cognate antigen is unknown.

General observations from the study: Radiotherapy with ipilimumab was followed by blood expansion of tumor-derived clones. Alongside interferon-beta, early blood T cell clone dynamics were reportedly the best predictor of response.

Assay used: immunoSEQ multiplex PCR; TCRdb lists only in-frame clones, some missing. The sample contains 25,000 to 35,000 clones, more than 80% of which appear only once. Germline values: CDR1 SGHAT, CDR2 FQNNGV. Between the trimmed V and J ends, which lost 3 bases and 8 bases, there was a span of 8 bases. The CDR3 runs 12 residues. With ipilimumab providing CTLA-4 blockade, focal radiation was administered to patients who had chemo-refractory metastatic non-small-cell lung cancer. This clonotype originated in a human donor with non-small cell lung cancer that progressed on radiotherapy plus ipilimumab. The rearrangement links TRBV11-2 to TRBJ2-1; a possible D gene is TRBD2 (6 bases). Sample: peripheral blood, taken from a patient treated with radiotherapy plus ipilimumab. The CDR3 coding sequence is TGTGCCAGCAGCTTGGCTAGCGATGAGCAGTTCTTC. Translated, it gives CASSLASDEQFF.